This TCR beta chain was sequenced for a study of siplizumab effects on memory and regulatory T cells. Points from the study as a whole: Significantly reduced by siplizumab was the cumulative frequency of alloreactive sequences, namely those traceable to unstimulated CD4+ memory cells. Whether the proliferating Tregs (from siplizumab cultures) were suppressive was not confirmed.

Note on this clone: What it binds is unknown.

The method was immunoSEQ multiplex PCR; TCRdb's version includes in-frame clones alone and lacks a portion of them. Of approximately 100,000 clones detected, 90% to 95% appear once; the ten largest clones hold over 0.15%. The CDR3 consists of 14 residues. CDR1 is MDHEN, CDR2 SYDVKM, per germline. V lost 0 bases to trimming and J lost 3 bases, with 8 bases between them. The chain carries TRBV28 and TRBJ1-2; D is unresolved. The TCR originated in a human donor in good health. The sample taken for sequencing was non-Treg CD4+ T cells sorted from blood. CDR3: CASSLWAEDYGYTF. CDR3 DNA: TGTGCCAGCAGTTTATGGGCGGAGGACTATGGCTACACCTTC.